The clone carrying this T cell receptor (beta chain) was detected a few times. No antigen is known for it. Time point reported: sample taken at primary tumor resection. Extraction of whole RNA from tumor, nontumor lung or frozen PBMC preceded unsorted sequencing. A total of around 67 untreated early-stage non-small cell lung cancer patients served as donors. The germline V gene encodes CDR1 MNHEY and CDR2 SMNVEV (reference sequence). Trimming removed 4 bases at V and 4 bases at J, with 11 bases between. This CDR3 region has 13 residues. TCRdb redid the calling of the 5' RACE reads with MiXCR, one entry per CDR3 protein. The table shows about 86,000 distinct CDR3 sequences, with approximately 12% occurring only once. This specimen comes from a study of spatial heterogeneity in lung cancer. Findings of the study overall: Ubiquitous expanded tumor TCRs surfaced in blood more at resection than they did at follow-up.

The chain couples TRBV27 to TRBJ2-7; unclear D gene. The sequence derives from a male donor with early-stage non-small cell lung cancer. Sequences were derived from PBMCs, sampled at surgery. CDR3 residues: CASSSGWKYEQYF. CDR3 in DNA: TGTGCCAGCAGTTCCGGTTGGAAATACGAGCAGTACTTC.